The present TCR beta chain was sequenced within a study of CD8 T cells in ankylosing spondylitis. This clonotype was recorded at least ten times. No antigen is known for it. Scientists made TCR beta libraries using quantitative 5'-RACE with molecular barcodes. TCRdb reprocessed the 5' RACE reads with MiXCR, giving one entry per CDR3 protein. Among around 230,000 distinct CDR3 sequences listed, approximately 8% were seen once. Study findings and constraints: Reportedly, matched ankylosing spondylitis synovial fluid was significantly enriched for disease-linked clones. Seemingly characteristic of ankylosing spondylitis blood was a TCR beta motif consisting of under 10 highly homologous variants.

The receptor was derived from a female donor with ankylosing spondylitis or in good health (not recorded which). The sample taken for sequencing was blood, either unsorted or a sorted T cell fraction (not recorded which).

For the CDR3, the DNA is TGTGCCAGCAGCTTGTTCGACAGATACAATGAGCAGTTCTTC. Translation: CASSLFDRYNEQFF. This chain links TRBV5-6 with TRBJ2-1; D may be TRBD1 (5 bases). Germline V gene lookup returns CDR1 SGHDT and CDR2 YYEEEE. The CDR3 runs to 14 residues. Trimming removed 1 base from V and 4 bases from J, with 9 bases in between.